The 17 T cell receptor beta chains reported below all come from one sample, sequenced in a study of blood T cell repertoires in COVID-19. Generated by immunoSEQ multiplex PCR, the TCRdb table keeps only in-frame clones and is missing some. Found here are 65,000 to 70,000 clones, more than 75% of them singletons; the top ten hold roughly 6.3%. Source material: peripheral blood. These TCRs come from an older woman with acute or convalescent COVID-19.

This chain joins TRBV28 and TRBJ2-7, with D possibly TRBD1 on 6 matching bases. The germline V gene encodes CDR1 MDHEN and CDR2 SYDVKM. V lost 6 bases to trimming and J lost 1 base, with 16 bases between them. The CDR3 runs 15 residues. CDR3 in amino acids: CASSLPAGESYEQYF. As DNA, the CDR3 is TGTGCCAGCAGCCTTCCGGCAGGGGAATCCTACGAGCAGTACTTC.

CDR3 nucleotide sequence: TGTGCCTCGAGGGGGTCTAACTATGGCTACACCTTC. Translation: CASRGSNYGYTF. The genes are TRBV3-1 (or the pseudogene TRBV3-2) and TRBJ1-2; the D gene is possibly TRBD1 (6 bases). Germline loops: CDR1 LGHDT, CDR2 YNNKEL (reference sequence). There are 12 residues in the CDR3. V shed 11 bases and J shed 0 bases, with 10 bases lying between them.

This clone is termed medium-sized. The genes are TRBV7-9 and TRBJ1-6; 11 nucleotides match TRBD1. CDR1 SEHNR and CDR2 FQNEAQ come from the germline V gene (reference sequence). There are 15 residues in the CDR3. V shed 7 bases and J 3 bases; nucleotides not matched to a gene: 2. CDR3 in amino acids: CASIGTGGYNSPLHF. The CDR3 region has the DNA TGTGCCAGCATCGGGACAGGGGGCTATAATTCACCCCTCCACTTT.

V usage is TRBV7-6 and J usage is TRBJ2-3; perhaps TRBD2 as D (7 bases). CDR1 is SGHVS and CDR2 is FNYEAQ in the germline V gene. The V end was cut by 1 base, the J end by 1 base, with 9 bases between. The length of the CDR3 is 15 residues. The CDR3 loop is CASSLGGGGTDTQYF. The CDR3 DNA reads TGTGCCAGCAGCTTAGGGGGGGGCGGCACAGATACGCAGTATTTT.

The chain employs TRBV4-3 and TRBJ1-2; 8 bases match TRBD1. This CDR3 contains 14 residues. The V gene end was trimmed by 0 bases and the J gene end by 5 bases; junction bases not matched to a gene: 2. Germline V CDR1 and CDR2: LGHNA, YSLEER. CDR3 DNA: TGCGCCAGCAGCCAAGACAGGGGGCCTTATGGCTACACCTTC. Translating it yields CASSQDRGPYGYTF.

V gene TRBV7-9 combines with J gene TRBJ1-1; no reliable D call. Trimming left V 1 base short and J 1 base short, with 4 bases between. CDR1 and CDR2 from the germline V gene are SEHNR and FQNEAQ (reference sequence). This CDR3 comprises 13 residues. CDR3 coding DNA: TGTGCCAGCAGCTTAGTACAGAACACTGAAGCTTTCTTT. Encoded protein: CASSLVQNTEAFF.

The chain carries TRBV4-2 and TRBJ2-6, with a possible D match to TRBD1 (5 bases). Trimming took off 5 bases at V and 0 bases at J, with 11 bases between the two ends. Germline-derived CDR1 and CDR2 are LGHNA and YNFKEQ. CDR3 length: 16 residues. The CDR3 sequence: CASSAQGHSGANVLTF. CDR3 nucleotide sequence: TGTGCCAGCAGCGCCCAGGGCCACTCTGGGGCCAACGTCCTGACTTTC.

The chain uses TRBV9 and TRBJ2-5; D is possibly TRBD1 (6 bases). Per germline, CDR1 SGDLS and CDR2 YYNGEE. Trimming shortened V by 4 bases and J by 1 base, and 17 bases separated the two germline ends. This CDR3 contains 16 residues. The CDR3 DNA reads as TGTGCCAGCAGCCAAGGGCAGGGGAATGCCCAAGAGACCCAGTACTTC. Translating gives CASSQGQGNAQETQYF.

The chain employs TRBV18 and TRBJ2-3; D possibly corresponds to TRBD2 (6 bases). V lost 3 bases and J 5 bases, leaving 18 bases between the germline ends. CDR3 length: 16 amino acids. The germline CDR1 and CDR2 sequences are KGHSH and LQKENI. The CDR3 loop reads CASSPTTSLSKDTQYF. The CDR3 nucleotides read TGTGCCAGCTCACCGACGACTAGTCTATCAAAAGATACGCAGTATTTT.

The chain uses TRBV7-3 and TRBJ2-3; 8 bases line up with TRBD2. Germline V lookup: CDR1 SGHTA, CDR2 FQGTGA. The CDR3 runs to 14 residues. Unmatched junction bases numbered 4, after V lost 4 bases and J lost 4 bases. CDR3 coding DNA: TGTGCCAGCAGCTCTGGACTAGCCCCAGATACGCAGTATTTT. Translated: CASSSGLAPDTQYF. Together with reference TRBV7-3 and TRBJ2-3, the CDR3 gives the full variable domain: GAGVSQTPSNKVTEKGKYVELRCDPISGHTALYWYRQSLGQGPEFLIYFQGTGAADDSGLPNDRFFAVRPEGSVSTLKIQRTERGDSAVYLCASSSGLAPDTQYFGPGTRLTVL.

This clone was seen just once. The chain couples TRBV5-4 to TRBJ2-2; the match to TRBD1 covers 8 bases. Germline V gene lookup returns CDR1 SGHNT and CDR2 YYREEE (reference sequence). CDR3 length equals 20 residues. V lost 4 bases to trimming and J lost 3 bases; unmatched junction nucleotides: 20. The CDR3 nucleotides read TGTGCCAGCAGCCCGGAGTTCCGGGACAGGTTGGGGTCGGACACCGGGGAGCTGTTTTTT. This codes for CASSPEFRDRLGSDTGELFF.

This chain links TRBV15 with TRBJ2-7; tentative D call: TRBD2 (6 bases). Trimming took off 8 bases at V and 2 bases at J, with 19 bases between the two ends. Germline CDR1 is LNHNV and CDR2 is YYDKDF (reference sequence). The CDR3 is made up of 15 amino acids. DNA for the CDR3: TGTGCCACCTCGCCCGACGAGGGACTTGCCTACGAGCAGTACTTC. It specifies CATSPDEGLAYEQYF. Full variable domain (remainder filled in from reference TRBV15 and TRBJ2-7): DAMVIQNPRYQVTQFGKPVTLSCSQTLNHNVMYWYQQKSSQAPKLLFHYYDKDFNNEADTPDNFQSRRPNTSFCFLDIRSPGLGDTAMYLCATSPDEGLAYEQYFGPGTRLTVT.

This chain connects TRBV9 to TRBJ1-1; 10 bases map to TRBD1. V trimming: 4 bases; J trimming: 5 bases; junction bases outside the gene matches: 5. This CDR3 contains 14 residues. CDR1 is SGDLS, CDR2 YYNGEE, per germline. The CDR3 region has the DNA TGTGCCAGCAGCCTTCGGACAGGGGGGACTGAAGCTTTCTTT. Translated: CASSLRTGGTEAFF. The variable domain in full, completed from reference TRBV9 and TRBJ1-1, reads DSGVTQTPKHLITATGQRVTLRCSPRSGDLSVYWYQQSLDQGLQFLIQYYNGEERAKGNILERFSAQQFPDLHSELNLSSLELGDSALYFCASSLRTGGTEAFFGQGTRLTVV.

Relative to its sample, this clone is medium-sized. One end of the junction does not line up with germline, which may come from a read error. The chain couples TRBV7-2 to TRBJ2-7, with TRBD2 identical over 8 bases. This CDR3 is 14 amino acids long. Germline-derived CDR1 and CDR2 are SGHTA and FQGNSA. The CDR3 region has the DNA TGTGCCAGCAGCGATCGGACTAGCTCCAACGAGCAGTACTTC. This encodes CASSDRTSSNEQYF.

The chain carries TRBV18 and TRBJ2-2; 7 bases map to TRBD1. V shed 2 bases and J 4 bases; nucleotides not matched to a gene: 7. This CDR3 is built from 16 residues. In germline, CDR1 is KGHSH, CDR2 LQKENI. CDR3 residues: CASSPNTGAFTGELFF. Here the CDR3 DNA reads TGTGCCAGCTCACCAAATACAGGGGCGTTCACCGGGGAGCTGTTTTTT.

This clone was observed a handful of times. V usage is TRBV18 and J usage is TRBJ2-1, with 11 bases fitting TRBD2. Germline V CDR1 and CDR2: KGHSH, LQKENI. The CDR3 is made up of 15 amino acids. With V trimmed by 2 bases and J by 6 bases, 3 bases remained unmatched. The CDR3 DNA reads as TGTGCCAGCTCACCAGAACTAGCGGGGGTCAATGAGCAGTTCTTC. Its protein is CASSPELAGVNEQFF.

The chain links TRBV20-1 to TRBJ2-1; weak D call: TRBD2 (5 bases). Trimming removed 1 base from V and 10 bases from J, with 8 bases in between. Germline V gene data show CDR1 as DFQATT and CDR2 as SNEGSKA (reference sequence). CDR3 length: 11 residues. The CDR3 nucleotides are TGCAGTGCTAGAGGGCCGGGGGAGCAGTTCTTC. It yields the protein CSARGPGEQFF.